Below, 29 T cell receptor beta chains from the same sample are listed, as sequenced in a study of cytomegalovirus exposure and HLA in healthy donors. Researchers ran the PCR with 60 Vbeta and 13 Jbeta primers. Produced via immunoSEQ multiplex PCR; TCRdb's table is partial and in-frame only. In the table there are about 59,000 clones, 80% of which are singletons. The sequencing sample was made of PBMCs. The origin of the receptors is a woman aged 40 to 49 in good health and CMV-seronegative.

This chain links TRBV4-1 with TRBJ2-2, with D possibly TRBD1 on 6 matching bases. The V gene lost 2 bases and the J gene lost 0 bases, with 10 bases spanning the gap. The CDR3 runs 16 residues. The germline CDR1 and CDR2 sequences are MGHRA and YSYEKL. The DNA of the CDR3 is TGCGCCAGCAGCCAACGGACAGTTGCGAACACCGGGGAGCTGTTTTTT. It specifies CASSQRTVANTGELFF.

The rearrangement joins TRBV5-6 to TRBJ2-7; D gene ambiguous. Trimming took off 0 bases at V and 6 bases at J, with 16 bases between the two ends. The CDR3 loop spans 15 amino acids. In germline, CDR1 is SGHDT, CDR2 YYEEEE. CDR3 nucleotides: TGTGCCAGCAGCTTGGTTGGCGGATCCTACGGCGAGCAGTACTTC. Its translation: CASSLVGGSYGEQYF.

The CDR3 here is CASSLGGYATEAFF. CDR3 DNA sequence: TGTGCCAGCAGCCTGGGAGGTTACGCCACTGAAGCTTTCTTT. The chain joins TRBV14 to TRBJ1-1; no clear D gene. V lost 4 bases, J lost 4 bases, and 13 bases lay in between. The CDR3 consists of 14 residues. CDR1 is SGHDN, CDR2 FVKESK, per germline.

This rearrangement joins TRBV7-8 to TRBJ2-5; 11 bases map to TRBD1. The ends lost 5 bases at V and 5 bases at J; junction bases unmatched: 10. This CDR3 comprises 16 residues. Germline CDR1 and CDR2: SGHVS and FQNEAQ. The CDR3 protein is CASSQIGTGGGETQYF. The CDR3 DNA reads TGTGCCAGCAGCCAAATAGGGACAGGGGGAGGCGAGACCCAGTACTTC.

The V call is TRBV12-5, the J call TRBJ2-7, with D maybe TRBD2 (5 bases). The CDR3 has 13 residues. Per germline, CDR1 LGHNT and CDR2 FRNRAP. Trimming left V 6 bases short and J 2 bases short, with 11 bases between. CDR3 in DNA: TGTGCTAGTGGCGTCGACGGGACCTACGAGCAGTACTTC. Translating gives CASGVDGTYEQYF.

This clone has more than one count but fewer than ten. One end of the junction is discordant with germline, which a read error may explain. The V call is TRBV7-9, the J call TRBJ2-5; 9 bases are shared with TRBD1. The germline CDR1 and CDR2 sequences are SEHNR and FQNEAQ (reference sequence). The CDR3 is 18 residues long. CDR3 DNA: TGTTCCAGCAGCCGTCCGGGACAGGGCTTCCTCACGGGGGAGACCCAGTACTTC. Its protein is CSSSRPGQGFLTGETQYF.

This chain connects TRBV7-6 to TRBJ1-3; D gene unclear. Germline assignment: CDR1 SGHVS and CDR2 FNYEAQ. The V end lost 4 bases, the J end lost 0 bases, and 13 bases lay between the germline ends. The CDR3 length is 16 residues. CDR3 sequence reads: CASSSSDLSSGNTIYF. CDR3 sequence (DNA): TGTGCCAGCAGCTCCTCGGACTTGAGCTCTGGAAACACCATATATTTT.

This clone was counted a single time. The chain has TRBV4-1 and TRBJ2-1; the D gene is possibly TRBD2 (6 bases). V was shortened by 3 bases and J by 0 bases, with 12 bases between the two germline ends. Germline lookup yields CDR1 MGHRA and CDR2 YSYEKL. This CDR3 comprises 16 residues. The CDR3 nucleotides are TGCGCCAGCAGCCACGTGGGACTCCCCTCCTACAATGAGCAGTTCTTC. Its protein is CASSHVGLPSYNEQFF.

This chain links TRBV5-1 with TRBJ1-1; perhaps TRBD1 as D (5 bases). Germline CDR1 and CDR2: SGHRS and YFSETQ. The CDR3 length is 14 residues. Deletions cut 0 bases from V and 1 base from J, with 7 bases between. The CDR3 sequence: CASSLGTWNTEAFF. CDR3 in DNA: TGCGCCAGCAGCTTGGGGACATGGAACACTGAAGCTTTCTTT.

The rearrangement uses TRBV6-1 and TRBJ1-2; 7 nucleotides match TRBD1. The CDR3 runs to 12 residues. CDR1 and CDR2 from the germline V gene are MNHNS and SASEGT. Germline trimming cut 6 bases from V and 4 bases from J; bases unmatched to any gene: 2. This chain's CDR3 is CASRAGGYGYTF. CDR3 nucleotides: TGTGCCAGCAGAGCAGGGGGCTATGGCTACACCTTC.

The chain couples TRBV7-2 to TRBJ2-1, with 9 bases fitting TRBD2. Germline values: CDR1 SGHTA, CDR2 FQGNSA. Losses at the gene ends were 1 base for V and 8 bases for J; bases not matched to a gene: 6. This CDR3 comprises 15 residues. DNA of the CDR3: TGTGCCAGCAGCTTAGTTGGACTAGCGACTGATGAGCAGTTCTTC. Residues: CASSLVGLATDEQFF.

The V call is TRBV19, the J call TRBJ2-7; 7 nucleotides align to TRBD2. Unmatched junction bases numbered 9, after V lost 3 bases and J lost 4 bases. The CDR3 is 15 residues long. The germline V gene encodes CDR1 LNHDA and CDR2 SQIVND (reference sequence). The CDR3 is CASSMSSGAEYEQYF. For the CDR3, the DNA is TGTGCCAGTAGTATGTCGAGCGGGGCCGAGTACGAGCAGTACTTC.

The chain is built from TRBV11-2 and TRBJ2-7; D is possibly TRBD2 (6 bases). Trimming stripped 0 bases from V and 3 bases from J, with 9 bases between. CDR3 length: 14 residues. Germline V lookup: CDR1 SGHAT, CDR2 FQNNGV. CDR3 sequence reads: CASSLDGGRYEQYF. In DNA, the CDR3 is TGTGCCAGCAGCTTAGACGGGGGACGCTACGAGCAGTACTTC.

The CDR3 DNA follows: TGCGCCAGCAGCGCCAGGACAGGGGTTGAAAAACTGTTTTTT. Its protein is CASSARTGVEKLFF. The chain couples TRBV5-1 to TRBJ1-4; 9 bases fit TRBD1. The germline V gene has CDR1 SGHRS and CDR2 YFSETQ. With 4 bases clipped from V and 7 bases from J, the junction kept 5 bases outside the gene matches. The CDR3 is 14 amino acids.

The rearrangement links TRBV19 to TRBJ1-5, with D perhaps TRBD1 (5 bases). The V end was cut by 3 bases, the J end by 0 bases, with 15 bases between. The CDR3 covers 17 residues. In germline, CDR1 is LNHDA, CDR2 SQIVND (reference sequence). Here the CDR3 DNA reads TGTGCCAGTAGTATCTCGCCAGGGCTATATAGCAATCAGCCCCAGCATTTT. Translated: CASSISPGLYSNQPQHF.

The rearrangement uses TRBV6-5 and TRBJ1-1; TRBD1 might be the D (5 bases). V was shortened by 2 bases and J by 7 bases, with 14 bases between the two germline ends. Germline values: CDR1 MNHEY, CDR2 SVGAGI. The CDR3 totals 14 residues. The CDR3 nucleotides are TGTGCCAGCAGTTACCGGGCTGGGGGGGGTGAAGCTTTCTTT. Protein: CASSYRAGGGEAFF.

J is TRBJ1-2 and V is TRBV7-8, with D perhaps matching TRBD1 (6 bases). Trimming took off 5 bases at V and 0 bases at J, with 13 bases between the two ends. Per germline, CDR1 SGHVS and CDR2 FQNEAQ. The CDR3 runs to 15 residues. CDR3 protein: CASSPRQDANYGYTF. The CDR3 nucleotides are TGTGCCAGCAGCCCGCGACAGGATGCTAACTATGGCTACACCTTC.

This clone was detected only once. The same CDR3 arises from other DNA sequences in this sample as well. The CDR3 DNA sequence: TGTGCCAGCTCAACGGGGGGGCTAGGGAGCCGTGAAGCTTTCTTT. As protein: CASSTGGLGSREAFF. The genes are TRBV6-5 and TRBJ1-1, with D possibly being TRBD1 (6 bases). Germline CDR1 and CDR2: MNHEY and SVGAGI. This CDR3 is built from 15 residues. V was cut by 8 bases and J by 7 bases, with 23 bases left in between.

The rearrangement links TRBV19 to TRBJ1-3; 7 nucleotides match TRBD1. V dropped 6 bases and J dropped 0; count of bases not matched to a gene: 5. CDR1 is LNHDA, CDR2 SQIVND, per germline (reference sequence). This CDR3 region has 15 residues. CDR3 protein: CASRQDRTSGNTIYF. Written as DNA, the CDR3 is TGTGCCAGTAGGCAGGACAGGACCTCTGGAAACACCATATATTTT.

The chain couples TRBV5-1 to TRBJ1-1; 7 positions agree with TRBD1. With 7 bases clipped from V and 5 bases from J, the junction kept 17 bases outside the gene matches. The CDR3 loop spans 16 amino acids. CDR1 and CDR2 from the germline V gene are SGHRS and YFSETQ. CDR3 in DNA: TGCGCCAGCCGGCTCGACAGGGTACCGGCTCTTACTGAAGCTTTCTTT. This gives the protein CASRLDRVPALTEAFF.

The rearrangement uses TRBV5-1 and TRBJ1-2; D is unresolved. The CDR3 runs to 15 residues. Trimming shortened V by 2 bases and J by 6 bases, and 17 bases separated the two germline ends. Germline V lookup: CDR1 SGHRS, CDR2 YFSETQ. CDR3 loop: CASSLMRGEVDGYTF. The CDR3 region has the DNA TGCGCCAGCAGCTTAATGCGGGGAGAAGTTGATGGCTACACCTTC.

This clone was picked up a small number of times. The J gene is TRBJ2-7, the V gene TRBV29-1; 8 bases line up with TRBD1. The germline V gene encodes CDR1 SQVTM and CDR2 ANQGSEA. CDR3 length: 15 residues. J lost 5 bases, V lost 7 bases, and 16 bases had no gene match. As DNA, the CDR3 is TGCAGCGCAACCCTATTTCCGGACAGGGTGAACGAGCAGTACTTC. Amino acid sequence: CSATLFPDRVNEQYF.

The chain is built from TRBV5-1 and TRBJ2-1; D gene ambiguous. Deletions cut 0 bases from V and 2 bases from J, with 9 bases between. This CDR3 has 15 amino acids. The germline gives CDR1 SGHRS, CDR2 YFSETQ. The CDR3 region is CASSLGGRAYNEQFF. The CDR3 nucleotides read TGCGCCAGCAGCTTGGGAGGCAGAGCCTACAATGAGCAGTTCTTC.

This chain connects TRBV4-1 to TRBJ2-7; the match to TRBD2 covers 8 bases. V was pared by 4 bases and J by 2 bases, with 4 bases of the junction left unmatched. Per the germline V gene, CDR1 is MGHRA and CDR2 is YSYEKL. The CDR3 runs 14 residues. CDR3 sequence: CASSPRGGTYEQYF. The CDR3 DNA sequence: TGCGCCAGCAGCCCCCGGGGGGGGACCTACGAGCAGTACTTC.

V and J are TRBV4-3 and TRBJ2-4, with 7 nucleotides matching TRBD2. Germline V gene lookup returns CDR1 LGHNA and CDR2 YSLEER. The CDR3 consists of 16 residues. Trimming at V came to 4 bases and at J to 2 bases, leaving 8 bases not matched to a gene. CDR3 amino acids: CASSPSGIVTKNIQYF. CDR3 nucleotides: TGCGCCAGCAGCCCCAGCGGGATAGTAACCAAAAACATTCAGTACTTC.

The rearrangement links TRBV19 to TRBJ2-2, with 12 bases lining up with TRBD2. CDR3 length equals 16 residues. With 7 bases clipped from V and 7 bases from J, the junction kept 10 bases outside the gene matches. Germline V lookup: CDR1 LNHDA, CDR2 SQIVND (reference sequence). CDR3 amino acids: CASTRTSGTFGGELFF. The CDR3 DNA sequence: TGTGCCAGTACTCGGACTAGCGGGACTTTCGGCGGGGAGCTGTTTTTT.

The chain employs TRBV7-2 and TRBJ1-1; D is uncertain. CDR1 is SGHTA, CDR2 FQGNSA, per germline. Trimming pared 5 bases from V and 3 bases from J, leaving 10 bases between. This CDR3 comprises 13 residues. This CDR3 is CASSTQEDTEAFF. The CDR3 nucleotides are TGTGCCAGCAGCACTCAAGAAGACACTGAAGCTTTCTTT.

This clone was seen a handful of times. V is TRBV9 and J is TRBJ2-3, with a weak D call TRBD1 (5 bases). The CDR3 runs to 13 residues. Germline V gives CDR1 SGDLS, CDR2 YYNGEE. The ends were cut back, 2 bases at V and 3 bases at J, with 7 bases in the middle. Here the CDR3 DNA reads TGTGCCAGCAGCGTCAGGACAACAGATACGCAGTATTTT. Its translation: CASSVRTTDTQYF.

V gene TRBV6-5 combines with J gene TRBJ2-1; the D gene is possibly TRBD2 (6 bases). The germline gives CDR1 MNHEY, CDR2 SVGAGI. Trimming stripped 6 bases from V and 5 bases from J, with 14 bases between. CDR3 size: 14 residues. The CDR3, as DNA: TGTGCCAGCAGGCGGGACTGGGCTAACAATGAGCAGTTCTTC. Amino acid sequence: CASRRDWANNEQFF.